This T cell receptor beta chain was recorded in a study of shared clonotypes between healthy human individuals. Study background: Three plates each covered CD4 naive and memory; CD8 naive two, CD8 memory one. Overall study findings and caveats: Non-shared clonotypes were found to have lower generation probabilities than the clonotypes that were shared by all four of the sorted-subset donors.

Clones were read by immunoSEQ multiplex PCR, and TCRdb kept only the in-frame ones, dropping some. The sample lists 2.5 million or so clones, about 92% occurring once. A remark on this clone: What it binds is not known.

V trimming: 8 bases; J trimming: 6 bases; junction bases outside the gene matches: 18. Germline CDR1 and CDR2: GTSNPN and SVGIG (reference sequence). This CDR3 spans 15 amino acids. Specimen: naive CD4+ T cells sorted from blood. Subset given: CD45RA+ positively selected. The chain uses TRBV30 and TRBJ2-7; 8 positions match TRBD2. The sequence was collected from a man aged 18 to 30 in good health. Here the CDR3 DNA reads TGTGCCGCTGGATCCGGGGCGGGACTAGTAGGCGAGCAGTACTTC. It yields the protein CAAGSGAGLVGEQYF.